This T cell receptor (beta chain) was found in a study of T cells in Graves' hyperthyroidism and ophthalmopathy. The investigators amplified TCR beta CDR3 regions from RNA transcripts. Researchers ran a first-round RT-PCR on the TCR CDR3 using the HTBI primer set. TCRdb analysed the multiplex PCR reads with MiXCR anew, one entry per CDR3 protein. The sample lists fewer than 350,000 distinct CDR3 sequences; roughly 15% were seen once. This clonotype was seen at least ten times. Germline V gives CDR1 SGHAT, CDR2 FQNNGV. V lost 4 bases, J lost 0 bases, and 16 bases lay in between. The CDR3 extends over 16 amino acids.

The source material was blood. This TCR derives from a woman in her 40s with Graves' hyperthyroidism. This sequence joins TRBV11-2 and TRBJ2-7; possibly TRBD1 or TRBD2 for D (6 bases each). CDR3 residues: CASSSLGGLSSYEQYF. Here the CDR3 DNA reads TGTGCCAGCAGCTCCCTAGGGGGGCTAAGCTCCTACGAGCAGTACTTC.